These 29 T cell receptor beta chains were all obtained from the same sample, sequenced in a study of radiotherapy plus CTLA-4 blockade in lung cancer. The method was immunoSEQ multiplex PCR; TCRdb's version includes in-frame clones alone and lacks a portion of them. Here the sample spans 40,000 to 55,000 clones, about 88% being singletons. The source was peripheral blood, collected from a patient treated with radiotherapy plus ipilimumab. The receptors originated from a human donor with non-small cell lung cancer that progressed on radiotherapy plus ipilimumab. Some clones in this sample may be carry-over from other donors' samples.

The rearrangement uses TRBV5-6 and TRBJ1-4; 11 nucleotides agree with TRBD1. The germline CDR1 and CDR2 sequences are SGHDT and YYEEEE. The CDR3 totals 14 residues. The J segment lost 8 bases and the V segment lost 3 bases, leaving 3 bases of the junction unmatched. The CDR3 protein is CASSWGDRGEKLFF. CDR3 DNA: TGTGCCAGCAGCTGGGGGGACAGGGGGGAAAAACTGTTTTTT.

This rearrangement joins TRBV6-4 to TRBJ2-3; TRBD1 matches 9 bases. Germline values: CDR1 MRHNA, CDR2 SNTAGT. The CDR3 totals 16 residues. V dropped 3 bases and J dropped 6; count of bases not matched to a gene: 10. CDR3 sequence reads: CASSEGVQGAWDTQYF. CDR3 nucleotide sequence: TGTGCCAGCAGTGAAGGCGTACAGGGGGCATGGGATACGCAGTATTTT.

V usage is TRBV7-2 and J usage is TRBJ2-1; TRBD2 matches at 8 bases. J lost 7 bases, V lost 4 bases, and 3 bases had no gene match. Per germline, CDR1 SGHTA and CDR2 FQGNSA. The CDR3 totals 13 residues. The CDR3 region is CASSSRLANEQFF. CDR3 DNA: TGTGCCAGCAGCTCACGACTAGCGAATGAGCAGTTCTTC.

CDR3 in amino acids: CASSEGGAGVPLREQYF. DNA for the CDR3: TGTGCCAGCAGCGAGGGTGGGGCGGGAGTCCCCCTTCGCGAGCAGTACTTC. The rearrangement links TRBV5-6 to TRBJ2-7, with TRBD2 matching over 7 bases. This CDR3 region has 17 residues. V trimming: 4 bases; J trimming: 6 bases; junction bases outside the gene matches: 19. The germline V gene has CDR1 SGHDT and CDR2 YYEEEE.

The genes are TRBV11-2 and TRBJ1-1; no clear D. Germline CDR1 SGHAT, CDR2 FQNNGV. The CDR3 length is 13 residues. V was clipped by 3 bases and J by 1 base, with 6 bases between them. The CDR3 is CASSFTSNTEAFF. DNA of the CDR3: TGTGCCAGCAGCTTTACTTCGAACACTGAAGCTTTCTTT.

This clone occurred a few times. The CDR3 protein is CASSQLASGDTDTQYF. DNA of the CDR3: TGTGCCAGCAGCCAATTGGCTAGCGGAGACACAGATACGCAGTATTTT. V is TRBV4-2 and J is TRBJ2-3; 7 bases are shared with TRBD2. There are 16 residues in the CDR3. Germline CDR1 LGHNA, CDR2 YNFKEQ. With 2 bases clipped from V and 2 bases from J, the junction kept 7 bases outside the gene matches.

This rearrangement joins TRBV19 to TRBJ1-2; D perhaps matches TRBD1 (5 bases). V lost 0 bases, J lost 4 bases, and 9 bases lay in between. The CDR3 is 14 residues long. Germline V lookup: CDR1 LNHDA, CDR2 SQIVND (reference sequence). CDR3 region: CASSIDDSSYGYTF. For the CDR3, the DNA is TGTGCCAGTAGTATAGATGACAGCAGCTATGGCTACACCTTC.

The chain employs TRBV5-6 and TRBJ1-5; D gene unclear. V was shortened by 1 base and J by 4 bases, with 21 bases between the two germline ends. The CDR3 spans 18 residues. Germline loops: CDR1 SGHDT, CDR2 YYEEEE. CDR3 protein: CASSLSFQATGVNQPQHF. CDR3 sequence (DNA): TGTGCCAGCAGCTTGTCATTCCAAGCGACGGGAGTAAATCAGCCCCAGCATTTT.

This clone was found once. J is TRBJ2-7 and V is TRBV15; TRBD2 aligns across 7 bases. Germline V lookup: CDR1 LNHNV, CDR2 YYDKDF (reference sequence). The V segment lost 8 bases and the J segment 2 bases; nucleotides outside the gene matches: 3. The CDR3 loop spans 12 amino acids. The CDR3 reads CATSSGAYEQYF. CDR3 bases: TGTGCCACCTCTAGCGGAGCCTACGAGCAGTACTTC.

The chain links TRBV11-2 to TRBJ2-5; TRBD1 agrees at 10 bases. With 5 bases clipped from V and 5 bases from J, the junction kept 5 bases outside the gene matches. Per the germline V gene, CDR1 is SGHAT and CDR2 is FQNNGV. CDR3 size: 14 residues. The DNA for the CDR3 is TGTGCCAGCAGCCAGGACAGGGGGGTCGAGACCCAGTACTTC. Translation gives CASSQDRGVETQYF.

The chain joins TRBV13 to TRBJ2-7; perhaps TRBD2 as D (5 bases). The CDR3 runs 13 residues. Deletions cut 2 bases from V and 3 bases from J, with 8 bases between. Looked up from germline, CDR1 is PRHDT and CDR2 is FYEKMQ (reference sequence). The chain's CDR3 is CASSLLRGYEQYF. The DNA for the CDR3 is TGTGCCAGCAGCTTACTCCGGGGCTACGAGCAGTACTTC.

The sample holds many counts of this clone. This rearrangement joins TRBV30 to TRBJ1-6; D possibly corresponds to TRBD1 (5 bases). The CDR3 spans 16 residues. The germline gives CDR1 GTSNPN, CDR2 SVGIG (reference sequence). V was trimmed by 0 bases and J by 0 bases, leaving 9 bases between them. CDR3 in amino acids: CAWSVPDSSYNSPLHF. CDR3 bases: TGTGCCTGGAGTGTACCAGACAGCTCCTATAATTCACCCCTCCACTTT.

This chain joins TRBV11-3 and TRBJ2-7; D is possibly TRBD1 (6 bases). This CDR3 comprises 12 residues. In germline, CDR1 is SGHNT, CDR2 YENEEA. Trimming left V 5 bases short and J 6 bases short, with 11 bases between. The CDR3 loop reads CASSALGGEQYF. The CDR3, as DNA: TGTGCCAGCAGCGCACTAGGGGGCGAGCAGTACTTC. The complete variable domain, with remaining parts taken from reference TRBV11-3 and TRBJ2-7, reads EAGVVQSPRYKIIEKKQPVAFWCNPISGHNTLYWYLQNLGQGPELLIRYENEEAVDDSQLPKDRFSAERLKGVDSTLKIQPAELGDSAVYLCASSALGGEQYFGPGTRLTVT.

V is TRBV7-7 and J is TRBJ2-2, with D possibly matching TRBD2 (6 bases). CDR3 size: 14 residues. Trimming pared 3 bases from V and 2 bases from J, leaving 7 bases between. Germline CDR1 and CDR2: SSHAT and FNYEAQ (reference sequence). CDR3 loop: CASSFGGNTGELFF. The CDR3 coding sequence is TGTGCCAGCAGCTTCGGGGGTAACACCGGGGAGCTGTTTTTT.

The chain has TRBV7-9 and TRBJ1-1; 7 bases map to TRBD1. The CDR3 runs 13 residues. The trim removed 4 bases at V and 4 bases at J, leaving 3 bases unmatched. Per the germline V gene, CDR1 is SEHNR and CDR2 is FQNEAQ (reference sequence). The CDR3, as DNA: TGTGCCAGCAGCTATACAGGGGCCACTGAAGCTTTCTTT. Translated, it gives CASSYTGATEAFF.

The rearrangement links TRBV4-1 to TRBJ2-7; the match to TRBD1 covers 7 bases. The germline V gene has CDR1 MGHRA and CDR2 YSYEKL. This CDR3 is 15 amino acids long. J was trimmed by 3 bases and V by 0 bases; bases with no gene match: 5. CDR3 sequence (DNA): TGCGCCAGCAGCCAAGATCAGGGGACAGTCTACGAGCAGTACTTC. This encodes CASSQDQGTVYEQYF.

The chain recombines TRBV4-1 with TRBJ2-7; a possible D gene is TRBD1 (5 bases). V was clipped by 0 bases and J by 0 bases, with 9 bases between them. Germline V gene lookup returns CDR1 MGHRA and CDR2 YSYEKL. The CDR3 runs 15 residues. The CDR3 sequence: CASSQDYRSSYEQYF. CDR3 DNA sequence: TGCGCCAGCAGCCAAGATTACAGGTCCTCCTACGAGCAGTACTTC.

The V call is TRBV14, the J call TRBJ2-6; TRBD1 is a possible D gene (6 bases). Trimming removed 2 bases at V and 3 bases at J, with 20 bases between. CDR1 and CDR2 (germline): SGHDN, FVKESK. The CDR3 is 19 residues long. The CDR3, as DNA: TGTGCCAGCAGCCAAATCCCGGGACAAAGGGTTAGTGGGGCCAACGTCCTGACTTTC. It codes for CASSQIPGQRVSGANVLTF.

This clone was detected once. The chain links TRBV25-1 to TRBJ2-2, with 9 bases that match TRBD1. Germline V CDR1 and CDR2: MGHDK, SYGVNS. V trimming: 8 bases; J trimming: 3 bases; junction bases outside the gene matches: 7. This CDR3 contains 15 residues. CDR3 nucleotide sequence: TGTGCCAGCGCGAGGGGGGACAGGGACACCGGGGAGCTGTTTTTT. It translates to CASARGDRDTGELFF.

The chain couples TRBV5-8 to TRBJ2-7, with TRBD1 matching 10 bases. The J segment lost 3 bases and the V segment lost 3 bases, leaving 3 bases of the junction unmatched. The CDR3 totals 14 residues. In germline, CDR1 is SGHTS, CDR2 YDEGEE. The DNA for the CDR3 is TGTGCCAGCAGCTCCTGGGACAGGGGCTACGAGCAGTACTTC. Translated: CASSSWDRGYEQYF.

The chain couples TRBV27 to TRBJ2-7, with unresolved D. V lost 2 bases and J 3 bases, leaving 8 bases between the germline ends. The CDR3 is made up of 13 amino acids. Germline CDR1 and CDR2: MNHEY and SMNVEV (reference sequence). The CDR3 region is CASSLAVGYEQYF. For the CDR3, the DNA is TGTGCCAGCAGTTTAGCGGTAGGCTACGAGCAGTACTTC.

This clone has just a few counts. The V gene is TRBV27, the J gene TRBJ2-3; TRBD2 matches 10 bases. The germline V gene encodes CDR1 MNHEY and CDR2 SMNVEV (reference sequence). V shed 7 bases, J shed 5 bases, and the junction held 3 bases outside the gene matches. The CDR3 is 13 residues long. The CDR3 sequence is CASKGLAIDTQYF. Written as DNA, the CDR3 is TGTGCCAGCAAGGGACTAGCGATAGATACGCAGTATTTT.

This chain joins TRBV7-2 and TRBJ2-7; 7 nucleotides agree with TRBD2. J gave up 5 bases and V 4 bases, and 2 bases lay outside the gene matches. CDR1 is SGHTA and CDR2 is FQGNSA in the germline V gene. The CDR3 totals 12 residues. CDR3 DNA: TGTGCCAGCAGCTCAGGGACTAACGAGCAGTACTTC. Protein sequence: CASSSGTNEQYF.

The rearrangement links TRBV30 to TRBJ1-4, with D perhaps matching TRBD1 (6 bases). This CDR3 is built from 14 residues. The germline V gene encodes CDR1 GTSNPN and CDR2 SVGIG (reference sequence). V gave up 4 bases and J gave up 4 bases, with 13 bases separating them. For the CDR3, the DNA is TGTGCCTGGAATGAGGGGGAACTTAATGAAAAACTGTTTTTT. It encodes CAWNEGELNEKLFF.

J is TRBJ1-4 and V is TRBV14, with D possibly matching TRBD1 (5 bases). From germline, CDR1 is SGHDN and CDR2 FVKESK. This CDR3 spans 13 amino acids. V lost 4 bases, J lost 4 bases, and 7 bases lay in between. Written as DNA, the CDR3 is TGTGCCAGCAGCCCGGGACTTAATGAAAAACTGTTTTTT. This codes for CASSPGLNEKLFF.

The chain joins TRBV15 to TRBJ2-2; 7 nucleotides align to TRBD2. Germline-derived CDR1 and CDR2 are LNHNV and YYDKDF (reference sequence). The junction had 5 bases not matched to a gene; V was cut back by 3 bases and J by 1 base. CDR3 length: 16 residues. The CDR3 here is CATSSQERENTGELFF. CDR3 nucleotide sequence: TGTGCCACCAGCAGCCAGGAGCGGGAGAACACCGGGGAGCTGTTTTTT.

The chain uses TRBV5-1 and TRBJ2-5; perhaps TRBD2 as D (6 bases). Per the germline V gene, CDR1 is SGHRS and CDR2 is YFSETQ. V lost 0 bases, J lost 5 bases, and 8 bases lay in between. The CDR3 consists of 13 residues. CDR3 amino acids: CASSLAGVETQYF. CDR3 DNA: TGCGCCAGCAGCTTGGCGGGGGTGGAGACCCAGTACTTC.

This clone was found once. The rearrangement links TRBV10-1 to TRBJ1-1, with 10 bases lining up with TRBD1. Germline CDR1 reads WNHNN; CDR2 reads SYGVQD (reference sequence). Losses at the gene ends were 3 bases for V and 2 bases for J; bases not matched to a gene: 3. The length of the CDR3 is 15 residues. CDR3 sequence: CASSERTGGNTEAFF. In DNA form, the CDR3 reads TGCGCCAGCAGTGAAAGGACAGGGGGAAACACTGAAGCTTTCTTT.

This chain joins TRBV10-3 and TRBJ2-1; the match to TRBD2 covers 9 bases. This CDR3 region has 15 residues. V gave up 5 bases and J gave up 1 base; unmatched junction bases: 3. Germline V gives CDR1 ENHRY, CDR2 SYGVKD. CDR3 amino acids: CAISKTSGSYNEQFF. CDR3 DNA: TGTGCCATCAGTAAGACTAGCGGATCCTACAATGAGCAGTTCTTC.